This entry concerns a single T cell receptor beta chain. The V end was cut by 1 base, the J end by 4 bases, with 8 bases between. The CDR3 contains 13 residues. Germline CDR1 reads DFQATT; CDR2 reads SNEGSKA (reference sequence). The sample comes from a study of blood T cells in healthy people across ages. Using a J-beta primer mix together with a sample-barcoded 5' primer, a second PCR was run for about 7 to 12 cycles. TCRdb itself ran the 5' RACE reads through MiXCR, one entry per CDR3 protein. The data contain around 1.5 million distinct CDR3 sequences, approximately 42% of them singletons. The receptor was isolated from a woman aged 18 to 35 in good health. The sample was blood. The gene calls are TRBV20-1 and TRBJ2-1; D remains unclear. CDR3 amino acids: CSARGLQYNEQFF. The CDR3 DNA follows: TGCAGTGCTAGAGGGCTGCAATACAATGAGCAGTTCTTC.